The T cell receptor (beta chain) described here comes from a study of blood T cell repertoires in COVID-19. As for the study in general: Samples came from the United States, Italy and Spain, spanning acute and convalescent COVID-19. The cDNA or gDNA used as material had been derived from T cells, B-cell-depleted T cells, or PBMCs.

Trimming removed 4 bases from V and 3 bases from J; junction bases left unmatched: 5. The CDR3 spans 15 residues. CDR1 is SGHRS, CDR2 YFSETQ, per germline. In the original processing: How many nucleated cells were present was estimated from reference gene primer amplification. TCRdb's table, derived via immunoSEQ multiplex PCR, lists solely in-frame clones and lacks some. Clone size and the V and J calls come from that table; the DNA yielded D and trimming. The table shows approximately 240,000 clones, with approximately 82% occurring only once. The genes are TRBV5-1 and TRBJ2-7; 12 positions agree with TRBD2. The clonotype originates from a woman of 80 years or more with active or convalescent COVID-19. The sample taken for sequencing was peripheral blood. CDR3 in amino acids: CASSPGLAGVYEQYF. CDR3 coding DNA: TGCGCCAGCAGCCCGGGACTAGCGGGCGTCTACGAGCAGTACTTC.